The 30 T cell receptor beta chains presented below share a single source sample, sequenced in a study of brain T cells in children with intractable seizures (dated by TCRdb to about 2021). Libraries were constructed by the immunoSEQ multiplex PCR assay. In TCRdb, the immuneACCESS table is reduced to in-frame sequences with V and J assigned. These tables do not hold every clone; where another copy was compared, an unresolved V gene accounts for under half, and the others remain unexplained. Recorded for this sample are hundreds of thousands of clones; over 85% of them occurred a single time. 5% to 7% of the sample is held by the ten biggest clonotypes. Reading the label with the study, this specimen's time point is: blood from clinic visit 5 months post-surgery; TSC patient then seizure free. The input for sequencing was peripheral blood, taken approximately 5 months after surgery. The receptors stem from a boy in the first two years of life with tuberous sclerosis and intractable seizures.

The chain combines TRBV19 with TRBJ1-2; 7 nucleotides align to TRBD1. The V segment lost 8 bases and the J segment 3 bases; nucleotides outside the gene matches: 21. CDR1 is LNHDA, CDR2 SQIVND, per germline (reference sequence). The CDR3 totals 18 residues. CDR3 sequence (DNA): TGTGCCAGTTTCCACCATCCCAGGCCGGGACAGACTTACTATGGCTACACCTTC. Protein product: CASFHHPRPGQTYYGYTF.

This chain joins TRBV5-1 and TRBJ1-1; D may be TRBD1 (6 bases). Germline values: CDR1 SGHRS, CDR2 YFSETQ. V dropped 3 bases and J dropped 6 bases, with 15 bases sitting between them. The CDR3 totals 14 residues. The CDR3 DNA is TGCGCCAGCAGCTCCGGTGAGGGGGATGCTGAAGCTTTCTTT. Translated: CASSSGEGDAEAFF.

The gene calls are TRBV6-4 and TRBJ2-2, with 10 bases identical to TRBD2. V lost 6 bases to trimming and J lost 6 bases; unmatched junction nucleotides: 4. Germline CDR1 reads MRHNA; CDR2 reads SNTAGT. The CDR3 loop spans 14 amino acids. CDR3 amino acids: CASREREGPGELFF. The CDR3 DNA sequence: TGTGCCAGCAGAGAGCGGGAGGGCCCCGGGGAGCTGTTTTTT.

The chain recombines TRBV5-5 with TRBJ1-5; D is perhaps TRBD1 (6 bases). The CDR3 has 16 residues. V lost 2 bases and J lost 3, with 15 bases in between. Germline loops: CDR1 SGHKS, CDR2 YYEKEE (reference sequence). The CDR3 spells CASSFGRGVFNQPQHF. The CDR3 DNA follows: TGTGCCAGCAGCTTTGGCAGGGGAGTATTCAATCAGCCCCAGCATTTT.

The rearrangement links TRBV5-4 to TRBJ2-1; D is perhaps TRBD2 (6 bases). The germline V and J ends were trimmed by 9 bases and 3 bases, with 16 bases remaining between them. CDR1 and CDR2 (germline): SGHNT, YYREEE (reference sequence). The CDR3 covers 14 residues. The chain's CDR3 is CAITWEVSYNEQFF. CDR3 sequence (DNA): TGTGCCATCACCTGGGAGGTCAGCTACAATGAGCAGTTCTTC.

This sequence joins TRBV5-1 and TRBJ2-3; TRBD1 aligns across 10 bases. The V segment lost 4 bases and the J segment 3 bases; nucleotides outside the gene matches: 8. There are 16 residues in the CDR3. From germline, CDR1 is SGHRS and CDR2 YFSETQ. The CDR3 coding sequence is TGCGCCAGCAGCCCATGGGACAGGGGTTATACAGATACGCAGTATTTT. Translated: CASSPWDRGYTDTQYF. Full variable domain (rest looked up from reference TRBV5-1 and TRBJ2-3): KAGVTQTPRYLIKTRGQQVTLSCSPISGHRSVSWYQQTPGQGLQFLFEYFSETQRNKGNFPGRFSGRQFSNSRSEMNVSTLELGDSALYLCASSPWDRGYTDTQYFGPGTRLTVL.

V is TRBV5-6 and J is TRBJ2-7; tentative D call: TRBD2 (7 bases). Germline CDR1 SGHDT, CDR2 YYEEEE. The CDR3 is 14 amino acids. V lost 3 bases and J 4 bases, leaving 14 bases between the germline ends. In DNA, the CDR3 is TGTGCCAGCAGCTCTGGAGAGGGGGGGTACGAGCAGTACTTC. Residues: CASSSGEGGYEQYF.

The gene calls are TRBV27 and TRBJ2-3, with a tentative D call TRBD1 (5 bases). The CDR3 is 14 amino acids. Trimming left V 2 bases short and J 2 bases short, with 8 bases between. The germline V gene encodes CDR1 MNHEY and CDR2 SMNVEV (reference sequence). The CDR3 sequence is CASSLTGPTDTQYF. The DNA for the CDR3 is TGTGCCAGCAGTTTAACAGGACCCACAGATACGCAGTATTTT.

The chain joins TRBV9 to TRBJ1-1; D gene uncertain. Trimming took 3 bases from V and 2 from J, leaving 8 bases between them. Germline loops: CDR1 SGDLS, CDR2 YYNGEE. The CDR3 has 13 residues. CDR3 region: CASSENINTEAFF. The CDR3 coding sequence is TGTGCCAGCAGCGAGAACATAAACACTGAAGCTTTCTTT.

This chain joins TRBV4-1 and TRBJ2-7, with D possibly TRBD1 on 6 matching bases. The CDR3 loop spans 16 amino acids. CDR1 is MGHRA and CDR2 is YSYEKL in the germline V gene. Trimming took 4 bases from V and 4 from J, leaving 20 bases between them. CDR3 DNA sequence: TGCGCCAGCAGCCGCCTCGGTACAGGGATCGGATACGAGCAGTACTTC. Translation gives CASSRLGTGIGYEQYF.

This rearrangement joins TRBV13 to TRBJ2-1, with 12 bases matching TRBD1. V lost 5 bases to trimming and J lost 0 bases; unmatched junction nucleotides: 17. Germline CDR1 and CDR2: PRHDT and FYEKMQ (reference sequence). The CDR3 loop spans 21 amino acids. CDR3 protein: CASSRNGKGQGARSSYNEQFF. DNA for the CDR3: TGTGCCAGCAGCCGCAACGGAAAGGGACAGGGGGCGAGGAGCTCCTACAATGAGCAGTTCTTC.

The CDR3: CASKEMTGELFF. CDR3 nucleotide sequence: TGTGCCAGCAAAGAGATGACCGGGGAGCTGTTTTTT. The chain uses TRBV2 and TRBJ2-2; D unresolved. Germline V gives CDR1 SNHLY, CDR2 FYNNEI. The CDR3 contains 12 residues. Deletions cut 7 bases from V and 5 bases from J, with 8 bases between.

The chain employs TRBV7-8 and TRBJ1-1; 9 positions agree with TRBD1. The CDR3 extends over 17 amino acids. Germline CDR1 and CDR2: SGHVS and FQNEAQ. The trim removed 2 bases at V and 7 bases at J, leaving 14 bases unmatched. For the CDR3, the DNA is TGTGCCAGCAGCTTATTCACCGGGACAGGGACCGAGGGTGAAGCTTTCTTT. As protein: CASSLFTGTGTEGEAFF.

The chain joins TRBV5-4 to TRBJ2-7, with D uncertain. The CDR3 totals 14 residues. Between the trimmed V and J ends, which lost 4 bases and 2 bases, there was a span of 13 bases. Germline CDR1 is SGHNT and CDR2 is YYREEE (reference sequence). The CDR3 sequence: CASSDINTAYEQYF. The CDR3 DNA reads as TGTGCCAGCAGCGACATTAATACGGCCTACGAGCAGTACTTC.

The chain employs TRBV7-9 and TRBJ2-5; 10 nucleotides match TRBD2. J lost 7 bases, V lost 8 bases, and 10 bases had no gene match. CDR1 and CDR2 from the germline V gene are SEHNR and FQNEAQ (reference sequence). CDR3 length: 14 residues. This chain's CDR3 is CASVLAGGIGTQYF. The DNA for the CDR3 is TGTGCCAGCGTCTTAGCGGGGGGCATCGGGACCCAGTACTTC.

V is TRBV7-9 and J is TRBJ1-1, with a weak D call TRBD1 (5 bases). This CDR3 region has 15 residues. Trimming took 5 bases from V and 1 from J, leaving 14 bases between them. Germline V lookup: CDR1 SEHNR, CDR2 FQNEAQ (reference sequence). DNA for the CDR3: TGTGCCAGCAGCCAAACAGGAGCTCCGAACACTGAAGCTTTCTTT. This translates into CASSQTGAPNTEAFF.

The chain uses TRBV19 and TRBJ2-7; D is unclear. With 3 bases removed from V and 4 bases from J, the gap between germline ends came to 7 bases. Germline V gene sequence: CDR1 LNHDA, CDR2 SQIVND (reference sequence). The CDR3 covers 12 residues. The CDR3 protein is CASSMPPYEQYF. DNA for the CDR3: TGTGCCAGTAGTATGCCTCCGTACGAGCAGTACTTC.

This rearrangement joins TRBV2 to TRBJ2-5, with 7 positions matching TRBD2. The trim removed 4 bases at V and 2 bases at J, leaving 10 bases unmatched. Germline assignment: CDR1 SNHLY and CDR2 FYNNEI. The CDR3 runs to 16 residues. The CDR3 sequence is CASSAYPSREQETQYF. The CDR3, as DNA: TGTGCCAGCAGTGCATACCCCTCGCGGGAGCAAGAGACCCAGTACTTC.

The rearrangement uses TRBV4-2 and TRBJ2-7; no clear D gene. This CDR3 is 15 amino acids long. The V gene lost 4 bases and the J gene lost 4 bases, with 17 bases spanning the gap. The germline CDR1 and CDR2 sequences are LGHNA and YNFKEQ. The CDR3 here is CASSRRRLYPYEQYF. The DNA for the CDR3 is TGTGCCAGCAGCCGTCGTAGGCTATACCCTTACGAGCAGTACTTC.

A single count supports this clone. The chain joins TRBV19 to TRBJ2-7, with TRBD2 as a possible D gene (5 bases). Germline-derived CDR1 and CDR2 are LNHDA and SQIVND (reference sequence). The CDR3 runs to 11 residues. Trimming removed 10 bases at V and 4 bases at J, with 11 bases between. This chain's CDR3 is CATSGGYEQYF. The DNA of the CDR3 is TGTGCCACCTCAGGAGGATACGAGCAGTACTTC. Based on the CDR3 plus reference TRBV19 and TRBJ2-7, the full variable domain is DGGITQSPKYLFRKEGQNVTLSCEQNLNHDAMYWYRQDPGQGLRLIYYSQIVNDFQKGDIAEGYSVSREKKESFPLTVTSAQKNPTAFYLCATSGGYEQYFGPGTRLTVT.

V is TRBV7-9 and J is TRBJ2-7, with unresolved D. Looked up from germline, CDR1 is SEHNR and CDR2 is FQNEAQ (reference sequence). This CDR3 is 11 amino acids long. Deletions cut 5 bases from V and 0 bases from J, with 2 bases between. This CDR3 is CASSGSYEQYF. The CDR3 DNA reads TGTGCCAGCAGCGGCTCCTACGAGCAGTACTTC.

CDR3 nucleotides: TGTGCCAGCAGCCCGGGTGGTAGCGGTTCCTACAATGAGCAGTTCTTC. As protein: CASSPGGSGSYNEQFF. The chain uses TRBV7-9 and TRBJ2-1, with D perhaps matching TRBD2 (6 bases). The V end was cut by 5 bases, the J end by 1 base, with 15 bases between. Germline CDR1 and CDR2: SEHNR and FQNEAQ (reference sequence). This CDR3 is 16 amino acids long. The full variable domain, rest sourced from reference TRBV7-9 and TRBJ2-1, is DTGVSQNPRHKITKRGQNVTFRCDPISEHNRLYWYRQTLGQGPEFLTYFQNEAQLEKSRLLSDRFSAERPKGSFSTLEIQRTEQGDSAMYLCASSPGGSGSYNEQFFGPGTRLTVL.

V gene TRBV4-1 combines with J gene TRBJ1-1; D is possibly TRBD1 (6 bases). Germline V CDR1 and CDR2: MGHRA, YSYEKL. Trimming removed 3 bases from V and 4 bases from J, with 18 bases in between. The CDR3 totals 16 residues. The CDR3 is CASSQPLVGGFTEAFF. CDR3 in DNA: TGCGCCAGCAGCCAGCCGTTAGTAGGGGGGTTCACTGAAGCTTTCTTT.

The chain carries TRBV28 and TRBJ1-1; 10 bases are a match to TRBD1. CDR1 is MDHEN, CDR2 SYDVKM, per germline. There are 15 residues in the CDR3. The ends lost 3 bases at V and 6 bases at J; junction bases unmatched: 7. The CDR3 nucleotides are TGTGCCAGCAGTTTCCCTCGACAGGGGGCTCCTGAAGCTTTCTTT. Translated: CASSFPRQGAPEAFF.

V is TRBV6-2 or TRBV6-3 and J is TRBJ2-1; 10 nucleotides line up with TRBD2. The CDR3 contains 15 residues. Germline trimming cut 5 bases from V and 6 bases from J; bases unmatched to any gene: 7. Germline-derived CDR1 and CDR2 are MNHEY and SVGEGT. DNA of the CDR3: TGTGCCAGCAGTACTAGCGGGATGAAGTCCAATGAGCAGTTCTTC. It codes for CASSTSGMKSNEQFF.

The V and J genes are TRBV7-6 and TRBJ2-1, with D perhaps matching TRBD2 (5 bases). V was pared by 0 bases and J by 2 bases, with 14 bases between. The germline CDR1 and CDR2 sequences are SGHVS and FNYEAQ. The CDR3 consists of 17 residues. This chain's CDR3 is CASSLATGGHTYNEQFF. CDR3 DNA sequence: TGTGCCAGCAGCTTAGCGACTGGCGGGCACACCTACAATGAGCAGTTCTTC.

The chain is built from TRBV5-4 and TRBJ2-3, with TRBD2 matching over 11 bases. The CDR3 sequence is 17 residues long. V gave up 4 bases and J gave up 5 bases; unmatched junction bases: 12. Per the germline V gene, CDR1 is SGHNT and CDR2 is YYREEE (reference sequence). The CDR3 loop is CASSTRLAGPEGDTQYF. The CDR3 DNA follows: TGTGCCAGCAGCACTAGACTAGCGGGACCAGAGGGAGATACGCAGTATTTT.

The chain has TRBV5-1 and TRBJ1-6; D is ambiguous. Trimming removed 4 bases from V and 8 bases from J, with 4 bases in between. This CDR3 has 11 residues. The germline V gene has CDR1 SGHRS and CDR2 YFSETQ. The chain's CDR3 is CASSLHSPLHF. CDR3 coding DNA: TGCGCCAGCAGCCTCCATTCACCCCTCCACTTT.

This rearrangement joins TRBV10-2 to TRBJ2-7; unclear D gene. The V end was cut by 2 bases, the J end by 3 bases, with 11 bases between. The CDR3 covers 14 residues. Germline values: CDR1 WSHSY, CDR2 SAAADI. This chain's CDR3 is CASSERMVRYEQYF. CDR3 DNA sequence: TGCGCCAGCAGTGAGAGGATGGTGCGCTACGAGCAGTACTTC.

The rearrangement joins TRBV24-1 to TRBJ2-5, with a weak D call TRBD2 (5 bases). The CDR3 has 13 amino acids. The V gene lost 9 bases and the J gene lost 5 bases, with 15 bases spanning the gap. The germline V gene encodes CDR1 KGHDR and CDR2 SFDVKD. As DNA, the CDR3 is TGTGCCACCGGGGAGACTAACCGGGAGACCCAGTACTTC. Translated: CATGETNRETQYF.